The 10 T cell receptor beta chains presented below share a single source sample, sequenced in a study of beta chain features in type 1 diabetes. The whole isolated RNA underwent reverse transcription, so sequencing captured expressed TCRB transcripts. Using immunoSEQ multiplex PCR, the repertoire was profiled, and TCRdb retains in-frame clones only, with some absent. The sample gives roughly 400,000 clones, approximately 14% of which show up once; approximately 0.038% is in the top ten. The sequencing input was naive CD4+ T cells from blood. All receptors derive from a young man in good health.

V is TRBV4-2 and J is TRBJ2-7; D may be TRBD1 (5 bases). The CDR3 runs 14 residues. CDR1 is LGHNA, CDR2 YNFKEQ, per germline. The V end was cut by 0 bases, the J end by 3 bases, with 9 bases between. The DNA of the CDR3 is TGTGCCAGCAGCCAAGACGACAGCCACTACGAGCAGTACGTC. This encodes CASSQDDSHYEQYV.

The J gene is TRBJ2-1, the V gene TRBV13; TRBD1 matches 9 bases. The CDR3 is made up of 16 amino acids. The ends lost 5 bases at V and 7 bases at J; junction bases unmatched: 12. Germline V lookup: CDR1 PRHDT, CDR2 FYEKMQ (reference sequence). In nucleotides, the CDR3 is TGTGCCAGCAGCCCCGCCGGGACAGGGATTAGAAATGAGCAGTTCTTC. Its translation is CASSPAGTGIRNEQFF.

This rearrangement joins TRBV18 to TRBJ1-1; 12 bases agree with TRBD1. The CDR3 has 15 residues. CDR1 is KGHSH and CDR2 is LQKENI in the germline V gene. Trimming took 4 bases from V and 4 from J; bases not matched to a gene: 4. CDR3 amino acids: CASSREGQGATEAFF. CDR3 nucleotide sequence: TGTGCCAGCTCACGGGAGGGACAGGGGGCCACTGAAGCTTTCTTT.

Only a few counts were recorded for this clone. The chain joins TRBV19 to TRBJ2-7; 9 bases match TRBD2. CDR1 is LNHDA, CDR2 SQIVND, per germline (reference sequence). V shed 5 bases and J 1 base; nucleotides not matched to a gene: 6. The CDR3 extends over 15 amino acids. As DNA, the CDR3 is TGTGCCAGTAGTCAAGTAGCGGGAGATTCCTACGAGCAGTACGTC. This translates into CASSQVAGDSYEQYV.

This clone was seen at least ten times. The V gene is TRBV30, the J gene TRBJ2-1; a possible D gene is TRBD1 (5 bases). Germline CDR1 reads GTSNPN; CDR2 reads SVGIG (reference sequence). V lost 2 bases, J lost 6 bases, and 14 bases lay in between. The CDR3 sequence is 14 residues long. In nucleotides, the CDR3 is TGTGCCTGGAGTAGGGGAACCGAAGTCAATGAGCAGTTCTTC. Encoded protein: CAWSRGTEVNEQFF.

Concerning this clone itself: This CDR3 is also generated by other DNA sequences in the sample. The chain carries TRBV30 and TRBJ2-2; tentative D call: TRBD1 (7 bases). There are 13 residues in the CDR3. Trimming shortened V by 2 bases and J by 7 bases, and 11 bases separated the two germline ends. CDR1 GTSNPN and CDR2 SVGIG come from the germline V gene (reference sequence). CDR3: CAWSLQGGGELFF. CDR3 bases: TGTGCCTGGAGTCTCCAGGGGGGCGGGGAGCTGTTTTTT.

There are a few counts of this clone. V and J are TRBV29-1 and TRBJ2-3, with TRBD2 as a possible D gene (5 bases). CDR3 length equals 16 residues. Germline loops: CDR1 SQVTM, CDR2 ANQGSEA. The V end lost 7 bases, the J end lost 0 bases, and 20 bases lay between the germline ends. The CDR3 sequence: CSADDRLAHSTDTQYF. CDR3 coding DNA: TGCAGCGCTGATGACCGCCTAGCCCATAGCACAGATACGCAGTATTTT.

In this sample, this clone turned up once. This chain joins TRBV11-2 and TRBJ2-7, with 15 bases identical to TRBD2. The CDR3 loop spans 15 amino acids. V gave up 5 bases and J gave up 3 bases; unmatched junction bases: 2. Per the germline V gene, CDR1 is SGHAT and CDR2 is FQNNGV. CDR3 region: CASSVGLAGGYEQYF. Here the CDR3 DNA reads TGTGCCAGCAGCGTGGGACTAGCGGGGGGCTACGAGCAGTACTTC.

The V and J genes are TRBV4-3 and TRBJ1-5, with D maybe TRBD1 (6 bases). Germline values: CDR1 LGHNA, CDR2 YSLEER. The CDR3 has 15 residues. V was trimmed by 0 bases and J by 7 bases, leaving 13 bases between them. CDR3 nucleotides: TGCGCCAGCAGCCAAGAGTCAGGGGTCAGGCAGCCCCAGCATTTT. It is translated as CASSQESGVRQPQHF.

This clone was observed a few times. V and J are TRBV5-1 and TRBJ1-2, with 9 bases matching TRBD1. Unmatched junction bases numbered 4, after V lost 0 bases and J lost 4 bases. CDR1 is SGHRS and CDR2 is YFSETQ in the germline V gene. The CDR3 is 15 residues long. Written as DNA, the CDR3 is TGCGCCAGCAGCTTGGCCACAGGGGGCCTCTATGGCTACACCTTC. It codes for CASSLATGGLYGYTF. The full variable domain, with the rest looked up from reference TRBV5-1 and TRBJ1-2, is KAGVTQTPRYLIKTRGQQVTLSCSPISGHRSVSWYQQTPGQGLQFLFEYFSETQRNKGNFPGRFSGRQFSNSRSEMNVSTLELGDSALYLCASSLATGGLYGYTFGSGTRLTVV.